The present T cell receptor beta chain was sequenced within a study of blood T cell repertoires in COVID-19. On the study more broadly: Some COVID-19 samples were acute and others convalescent; all came from the United States, Italy and Spain. T cells, B-cell-depleted T cells, or PBMCs provided the cDNA or gDNA that served as material.

V was shortened by 6 bases and J by 5 bases, with 16 bases between the two germline ends. There are 14 residues in the CDR3. Germline CDR1 reads SEHNR; CDR2 reads FQNEAQ (reference sequence). Measured with immunoSEQ multiplex PCR; TCRdb has only the in-frame clones, and not every one. The profile shows about 120,000 clones, around 90% of them singletons. The receptor comes from a human donor in a cohort sampled during active COVID-19. Sequenced input: peripheral blood. The rearrangement uses TRBV7-9 and TRBJ1-1; a possible D gene is TRBD1 (5 bases). This CDR3 reads CASRIFGGDTEAFF. The DNA of the CDR3 is TGTGCCAGCAGAATTTTTGGGGGGGATACTGAAGCTTTCTTT.